The next 4 T cell receptor beta chains were all read from a single sample in a study of cytomegalovirus exposure and HLA in healthy donors. The primer mix had 60 Vbeta and 13 Jbeta primers. Sequencing was performed with immunoSEQ multiplex PCR; in TCRdb, only in-frame clones are kept and a portion is missing. The sample has more than 95,000 clones, under 85% seen once; the top ten hold around 3.9%. The specimen was PBMCs. Source of these receptors: a woman aged 50 to 65 in good health and CMV-seropositive.

V usage is TRBV7-2 and J usage is TRBJ2-5, with 8 bases lining up with TRBD1. The CDR3 is 13 residues long. The V and J ends lost 7 bases and 3 bases, in that order; junction bases with no gene match: 4. Germline V CDR1 and CDR2: SGHTA, FQGNSA. The DNA for the CDR3 is TGTGCCAGCAAAAGGACAGGGAAAGAGACCCAGTACTTC. This codes for CASKRTGKETQYF.

The V and J genes are TRBV18 and TRBJ2-1; D is unresolved. The CDR3 is 16 amino acids. Germline lookup yields CDR1 KGHSH and CDR2 LQKENI. V was pared by 0 bases and J by 8 bases, with 17 bases between. CDR3 region: CASSPPLGKSPHEQFF. The CDR3 DNA reads TGTGCCAGCTCACCACCGCTGGGCAAAAGTCCCCATGAGCAGTTCTTC.

The rearrangement joins TRBV5-4 to TRBJ2-6, with 9 bases aligning to TRBD2. CDR1 is SGHNT and CDR2 is YYREEE in the germline V gene (reference sequence). The junction had 15 bases not matched to a gene; V was cut back by 4 bases and J by 1 base. The CDR3 has 20 residues. CDR3 bases: TGTGCCAGCAGCCCTGGATTGAGAGCGGGGGGCCCTTCTGGGGCCAACGTCCTGACTTTC. Protein product: CASSPGLRAGGPSGANVLTF.

DNA for the CDR3: TGTGCCAGCAGTTTATACGGACAGGGACAAGAGACCCAGTACTTC. It encodes CASSLYGQGQETQYF. The J gene is TRBJ2-5, the V gene TRBV28, with 8 bases lining up with TRBD1. The CDR3 extends over 15 amino acids. Losses at the gene ends were 1 base for V and 2 bases for J; bases not matched to a gene: 3. The germline CDR1 and CDR2 sequences are MDHEN and SYDVKM.